Sequencing of this T cell receptor (beta chain) was carried out in a study of blood T cell repertoires in COVID-19. The wider study: Collection of acute and convalescent COVID-19 samples took place in the United States, Italy and Spain. Sources were T cells, B-cell-depleted T cells, or PBMCs; the material itself was cDNA or gDNA.

V was shortened by 3 bases and J by 4 bases, with 10 bases between the two germline ends. Germline CDR1 and CDR2: SGHRS and YFSETQ. The CDR3 extends over 13 amino acids. In the source study's methods: It was from reference gene primer amplification that nucleated cell counts were estimated. Some clones are missing from TCRdb's copy, which holds only in-frame ones; the method was immunoSEQ multiplex PCR. Clonal size and the V and J genes are those of that table, whereas D and trimming came from the DNA. The top ten clones hold approximately 9.9% of a sample with some 20,000 clones, 86% of them seen once.

Sequenced sample: peripheral blood. The receptor comes from a human donor in a cohort sampled during active COVID-19. This chain joins TRBV5-1 and TRBJ1-1, with D maybe TRBD1 (5 bases). CDR3 in DNA: TGCGCCAGCAGCTCGGGGGTGGGCACTGAAGCTTTCTTT. It is translated as CASSSGVGTEAFF.